This TCR beta chain was captured in a study of T cells in Graves' hyperthyroidism and ophthalmopathy (dated by TCRdb to the late 2010s). At the level of the whole study: Peripheral blood was sampled at the time of initial diagnosis, prior to any treatment. The roughly 91 discovery patients were randomly divided into training and test sets at a 7:3 ratio. To identify TCR V-J signatures that set the groups apart, the researchers used a discovery cohort of more than 95 patients, made up of 40 to 45 with Graves' ophthalmopathy and some 60 with stable Graves' hyperthyroidism. After sampling, hyperthyroidism patients received methimazole starting at 30 mg daily, and ophthalmopathy patients received high-dose intravenous methylprednisolone. The paper reports TCR Vbeta CDR3 sequencing of approximately 140 peripheral blood samples: some 41 ophthalmopathy, about 75 hyperthyroidism and 17 progressor patients. In addition, the study compared T-cell repertoires in thyroid tissue and in blood from about 6 Graves' hyperthyroidism patients. Prospective prediction of ophthalmopathy was tested in an independent validation cohort consisting of fewer than 20 hyperthyroidism patients and approximately 16 patients who later progressed to ophthalmopathy. What the study reported, not specific to this receptor: Blood samples also contained most of the expanded thyroid clonotypes (frequency above 0.001), which suggests that blood repertoires may reflect thyroid immune responses. During validation, the model predicted progression to ophthalmopathy a median of roughly six months ahead of onset, with just under 71% sensitivity and less than 85% specificity. A 13 V-J signature model separated ophthalmopathy from stable hyperthyroidism, with roughly 88% sensitivity and 81.08% specificity in cross-validation and 80%/75% in testing. Sample size was not statistically predetermined, and investigators were not blinded to group allocation.

The TCR beta CDR3 regions were amplified from RNA transcripts. The first round of RT-PCR for the TCR CDR3 was performed with the HTBI primer set and the Qiagen OneStep RT-PCR kit. Libraries were constructed in a second round of multiplex PCR, after which size selection and purification were performed. Paired-end sequencing of the libraries was performed with 100 bp reads on an Illumina HiSeq2000. The paper's data handling went like this. Raw data were processed with SOAPnuke, discarding reads with adapters, uncalled bases, mean Phred below 15, or no exact constant-primer or identifier match. COPE v1.2.5 was used to merge the high-quality paired reads, and each unique nucleotide sequence was defined as a clonotype. Clonotypes were aligned to IMGT TRBV, TRBD and TRBJ reference segments using MiTCR v1.1. Analysis was restricted to V-J combinations with a frequency above 0.0001, which covered about 99% of repertoires. A TCS score was defined as the ratio of F50 (clonal expansion) to E x V (chaos), with BLOSUM62-based TCRdist applied between CDR3 peptides within each V-J. Welch's t-statistics and random forest reduced 450 to 600 V-J features to 13, which were used in a naive Bayes classifier (R e1071). The public reads were quality trimmed at Q25 with fastp and then assembled into clones with MiXCR by TCRdb, keeping productive beta chains. A single entry per CDR3 protein holds the most common genes and DNA from its merged rows. The V and J calls follow TCRdb's processing rather than the paper's. This sample holds about 500,000 distinct CDR3 sequences; about a sixth were observed only once. The ten largest clones represent around a sixth of the sample.

Stable Graves' hyperthyroidism was defined as the absence of progression to ophthalmopathy over 18 months of follow-up. Hyperthyroidism patients were newly diagnosed, with disease duration under 2 months, and aged 18 to 65 years. Patients with uncontrolled infections, other autoimmune diseases, pregnancy or lactation were excluded. Diagnoses were established on the basis of clinical symptoms, serum thyroxine and TRAb, thyroid ultrasound, and orbital computed tomography. Ficoll-Paque density gradient centrifugation was used to isolate PBMCs from approximately 10 ml of fresh peripheral blood. Total RNA was extracted with Trizol reagent, and quality was checked on an Agilent 2100 Bioanalyzer. This clonotype was counted a few times. This receptor's antigen is unknown. No base qualities exist here, and no much larger clone lies one base off it. Per the germline V gene, SGHNT is the CDR1 and YENEEA is the CDR2. The CDR3, cysteine through phenylalanine, is 17 amino acids long. Just the 51-base CDR3 DNA is kept, in frame starting at base 1. V sheds 0 bases and J sheds 3 bases, leaving 18 bases between their ends.

This TCR was sampled from a woman younger than 30 with Graves' hyperthyroidism. Sequencing was done on a sample of blood. The chain uses TRBV11-3 and TRBJ2-7, with no D gene named confidently. The CDR3 protein: CASSLESIGRPLYEQYF. The DNA is as follows: TGTGCCAGCAGCTTAGAATCTATCGGCCGTCCTCTCTACGAGCAGTACTTC.